These 17 T cell receptor beta chains originate from one sample sequenced in a study of T cells in Graves' hyperthyroidism and ophthalmopathy. RNA transcripts were the template for amplifying TCR beta CDR3 regions. During a first-round RT-PCR of the TCR CDR3, the HTBI primer set was used. Each CDR3 protein gets one entry after TCRdb re-called the multiplex PCR reads with MiXCR. The sample records around 700,000 distinct CDR3 sequences, 18% being singletons. The sequencing input was blood. These receptors originate from a woman between 50 and 59 years old with Graves' hyperthyroidism that later progressed to Graves' ophthalmopathy.

The V call is TRBV7-9, the J call TRBJ2-3, with D perhaps TRBD1 (8 bases). CDR1 and CDR2 from the germline V gene are SEHNR and FQNEAQ (reference sequence). The length of the CDR3 is 16 residues. The germline V and J ends were trimmed by 3 bases and 4 bases, with 17 bases remaining between them. This CDR3 reads CASSFKQGGSPDTQYF. The CDR3 bases are TGTGCCAGCAGCTTTAAACAGGGGGGGAGCCCAGATACGCAGTATTTT.

Comment on this clonotype: The junction and the germline gene differ at one end; a read error may be behind it. This chain links TRBV30 with TRBJ2-1; 9 nucleotides align to TRBD2. CDR1 is GTSNPN, CDR2 SVGIG, per germline (reference sequence). The CDR3 sequence is 11 residues long. The CDR3 DNA is TGTGCCTGGAGTGTTAGCGGGGGCCTAGTCTTC. It specifies CAWSVSGGLVF.

The gene calls are TRBV3-1 and TRBJ1-5, with 7 bases matching TRBD1. The J segment lost 4 bases and the V segment lost 7 bases, leaving 7 bases of the junction unmatched. CDR3 length: 14 amino acids. Germline V lookup: CDR1 LGHDT, CDR2 YNNKEL (reference sequence). CDR3 loop: CASTLRGVNQPQHF. For the CDR3, the DNA is TGTGCCAGCACCCTCAGGGGGGTTAATCAGCCCCAGCATTTT. The full variable domain, its missing parts supplied by reference TRBV3-1 and TRBJ1-5, is DTAVSQTPKYLVTQMGNDKSIKCEQNLGHDTMYWYKQDSKKFLKIMFSYNNKELIINETVPNRFSPKSPDKAHLNLHINSLELGDSAVYFCASTLRGVNQPQHFGDGTRLSIL.

This clonotype turned up a few times. Here the CDR3 DNA reads TGTGCCAGCAGTCTATCCGGGGTTTATGGCTACACCTTC. Its protein is CASSLSGVYGYTF. The chain recombines TRBV28 with TRBJ1-2; D unclear. The CDR3 is 13 residues long. Germline CDR1 MDHEN, CDR2 SYDVKM. Trimming pared 5 bases from V and 5 bases from J, leaving 12 bases between.

Many counts were recorded for this clonotype. The chain combines TRBV20-1 with TRBJ2-5, with TRBD2 as a possible D gene (6 bases). Germline assignment: CDR1 DFQATT and CDR2 SNEGSKA (reference sequence). The CDR3 consists of 13 residues. V gave up 1 base and J gave up 4 bases, with 10 bases separating them. The CDR3 is CSARGRVRETQYF. CDR3 in DNA: TGCAGTGCTAGAGGGAGGGTTAGAGAGACCCAGTACTTC.

In its sample, this clonotype was seen many times. The chain has TRBV30 and TRBJ1-6; no clear D gene. The germline V and J ends were trimmed by 0 bases and 0 bases, with 9 bases remaining between them. CDR1 and CDR2 from the germline V gene are GTSNPN and SVGIG (reference sequence). The CDR3 runs to 16 residues. CDR3 loop: CAWSVLRSSYNSPLHF. CDR3 nucleotides: TGTGCCTGGAGTGTACTGAGGAGCTCCTATAATTCACCCCTCCACTTT.

In its sample, this clonotype was seen many times. The rearrangement joins TRBV3-1 to TRBJ1-1, with no clear D. Per the germline V gene, CDR1 is LGHDT and CDR2 is YNNKEL (reference sequence). The CDR3 has 13 residues. V was shortened by 3 bases and J by 10 bases, with 15 bases between the two germline ends. CDR3: CASSHASGEGAFF. In DNA, the CDR3 is TGTGCCAGCAGCCATGCCAGTGGGGAGGGAGCTTTCTTT.

This clonotype was counted at least ten times. The chain recombines TRBV13 with TRBJ2-7, with TRBD1 matching 7 bases. The CDR3 totals 13 residues. Germline CDR1 and CDR2: PRHDT and FYEKMQ (reference sequence). The ends lost 5 bases at V and 5 bases at J; junction bases unmatched: 6. The CDR3, as DNA: TGTGCCAGCAGCGGACGACAGGGCGACGAGCAGTACTTC. It translates to CASSGRQGDEQYF. Filled out from reference TRBV13 and TRBJ2-7, the complete variable domain reads AAGVIQSPRHLIKEKRETATLKCYPIPRHDTVYWYQQGPGQDPQFLISFYEKMQSDKGSIPDRFSAQQFSDYHSELNMSSLELGDSALYFCASSGRQGDEQYFGPGTRLTVT.

The chain combines TRBV20-1 with TRBJ1-1; D may be TRBD1 (5 bases). The CDR3 is 17 residues long. CDR1 is DFQATT, CDR2 SNEGSKA, per germline (reference sequence). V was shortened by 1 base and J by 3 bases, with 21 bases between the two germline ends. CDR3 in DNA: TGCAGTGCTAGAGGACCATTGAGGGGAAGGGGAGACACTGAAGCTTTCTTT. Translation gives CSARGPLRGRGDTEAFF.

The chain couples TRBV9 to TRBJ1-2, with TRBD1 matching over 10 bases. V shed 4 bases, J shed 5 bases, and the junction held 14 bases outside the gene matches. Germline CDR1 and CDR2: SGDLS and YYNGEE. CDR3 length: 17 amino acids. CDR3 protein: CASSPRDRGPPFYGYTF. Here the CDR3 DNA reads TGTGCCAGCAGCCCCCGGGACAGGGGCCCGCCCTTTTATGGCTACACCTTC.

This clonotype has ten or more counts. This chain uses TRBV11-2 with TRBJ1-6; 10 nucleotides align to TRBD1. V shed 3 bases and J 10 bases; nucleotides not matched to a gene: 6. The CDR3 extends over 15 amino acids. The germline V gene has CDR1 SGHAT and CDR2 FQNNGV. CDR3 sequence: CASSLAGTGVSPLHF. The CDR3 nucleotides are TGTGCCAGCAGCTTGGCCGGGACAGGGGTGTCACCCCTCCACTTT.

This clonotype was observed at least ten times. J is TRBJ2-1 and V is TRBV20-1, with 8 bases lining up with TRBD2. CDR3 length: 15 amino acids. After removal of 0 bases from V and 2 bases from J, the junction contained 3 bases not matched to a gene. Germline values: CDR1 DFQATT, CDR2 SNEGSKA (reference sequence). The CDR3 loop reads CSARDQTSAYNEQFF. CDR3 DNA sequence: TGCAGTGCTAGAGATCAGACTAGCGCCTACAATGAGCAGTTCTTC.

This clonotype was seen more than once but under ten times. This chain joins TRBV4-1 and TRBJ2-1; TRBD2 aligns across 12 bases. The ends lost 1 base at V and 8 bases at J; junction bases unmatched: 6. This CDR3 region has 16 residues. Germline CDR1 is MGHRA and CDR2 is YSYEKL. This CDR3 reads CASSQAPSGGAHEQFF. The CDR3 DNA sequence: TGCGCCAGCAGCCAAGCCCCTAGCGGGGGGGCCCATGAGCAGTTCTTC.

This clonotype has a count of ten or more. The rearrangement links TRBV12-3 or TRBV12-4 to TRBJ2-3; TRBD2 aligns across 7 bases. The CDR3 is 11 amino acids. V lost 6 bases to trimming and J lost 6 bases; unmatched junction nucleotides: 0. For the CDR3, the DNA is TGTGCCAGCAGAGCGGGGGATACGCAGTATTTT. This translates into CASRAGDTQYF.

The chain links TRBV19 to TRBJ2-1, with D possibly TRBD2 on 5 matching bases. The CDR3 has 17 amino acids. Germline values: CDR1 LNHDA, CDR2 SQIVND (reference sequence). V dropped 1 base and J dropped 3 bases, with 16 bases sitting between them. DNA for the CDR3: TGTGCCAGTAGTATAGGTAGCGTCCGGCTTGGCTACAATGAGCAGTTCTTC. This sequence encodes CASSIGSVRLGYNEQFF.

This clonotype was seen a few times. J is TRBJ1-1 and V is TRBV19, with unresolved D. The CDR3 covers 15 residues. Germline V gene lookup returns CDR1 LNHDA and CDR2 SQIVND (reference sequence). V lost 0 bases and J lost 6, with 14 bases in between. CDR3 coding DNA: TGTGCCAGTAGTATAGACCCCGGAGGCCGTTCTGAAGCTTTCTTT. Encoded protein: CASSIDPGGRSEAFF.

The chain links TRBV5-1 to TRBJ2-6, with D uncertain. The CDR3 has 15 residues. Germline assignment: CDR1 SGHRS and CDR2 YFSETQ. Trimming took off 4 bases at V and 0 bases at J, with 8 bases between the two ends. The CDR3 DNA is TGCGCCAGCAGCCCGAGCTTCTCTGGGGCCAACGTCCTGACTTTC. Encoded protein: CASSPSFSGANVLTF.